The entry below describes one T cell receptor beta chain. Germline assignment: CDR1 SGDLS and CDR2 YYNGEE. The CDR3 is 13 residues long. Trimming left V 2 bases short and J 2 bases short, with 8 bases between. Generated by immunoSEQ multiplex PCR, the TCRdb table keeps only in-frame clones and is missing some. Of 100,000 to 150,000 clones listed, roughly nine tenths are singletons. This specimen belongs to a study of T cells in localized non-small cell lung cancer. The receptor was derived from a female donor of 60 years or more with stage I lung adenocarcinoma. The sequencing used peripheral blood, collected before any cancer treatment. The chain employs TRBV9 and TRBJ2-7; TRBD2 might be the D (5 bases). The CDR3 region has the DNA TGTGCCAGCAGCGTTTCTAGCACCTACGAGCAGTACTTC. This translates into CASSVSSTYEQYF. Together with reference TRBV9 and TRBJ2-7, the CDR3 gives the full variable domain: DSGVTQTPKHLITATGQRVTLRCSPRSGDLSVYWYQQSLDQGLQFLIQYYNGEERAKGNILERFSAQQFPDLHSELNLSSLELGDSALYFCASSVSSTYEQYFGPGTRLTVT.